This entry is about one T cell receptor beta chain. Germline and junction disagree at one end, which may indicate a read error. This entry comes from a study of blood T cell repertoires in COVID-19. This CDR3 comprises 16 residues. The germline CDR1 and CDR2 sequences are SSHAT and FNYEAQ (reference sequence). Repertoires were generated with immunoSEQ multiplex PCR, while TCRdb's copy carries only in-frame clones and drops some. The repertoire holds roughly 250,000 clones, with approximately 84% as singletons. This chain connects TRBV7-7 to TRBJ2-4; the match to TRBD1 covers 7 bases. The source of this sequence is a woman aged 40 to 55 with acute COVID-19. Sequencing input: PBMCs or T cells enriched from blood (not recorded which). The CDR3 DNA reads as TGTGCTAGCAGCTCCGACAGGGTCGATACGGAAAACATTCAGTACTTC. It specifies CASSSDRVDTENIQYF.